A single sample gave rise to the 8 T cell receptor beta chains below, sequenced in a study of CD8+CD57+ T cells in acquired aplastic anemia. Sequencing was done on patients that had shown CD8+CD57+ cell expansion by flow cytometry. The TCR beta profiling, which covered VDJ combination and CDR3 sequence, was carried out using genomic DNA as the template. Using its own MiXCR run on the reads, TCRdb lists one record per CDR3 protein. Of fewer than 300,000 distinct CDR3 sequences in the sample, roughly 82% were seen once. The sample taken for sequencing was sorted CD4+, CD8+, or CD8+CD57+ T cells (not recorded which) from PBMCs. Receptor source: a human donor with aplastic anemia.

CDR3 bases: TGTGCCATCAAGCCGGGACAGGGCACAGATACGCAGTATTTT. This sequence encodes CAIKPGQGTDTQYF. This chain connects TRBV10-3 to TRBJ2-3, with 8 bases matching TRBD1. Trimming took 7 bases from V and 1 from J; bases not matched to a gene: 4. The germline V gene encodes CDR1 ENHRY and CDR2 SYGVKD. The CDR3 extends over 14 amino acids.

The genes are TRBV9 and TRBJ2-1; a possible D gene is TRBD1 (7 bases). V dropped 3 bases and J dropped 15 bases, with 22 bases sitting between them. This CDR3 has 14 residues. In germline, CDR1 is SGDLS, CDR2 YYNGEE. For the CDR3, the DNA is TGTGCCAGCAGCGCAGGGGGGTTGAGCACAGATACGTTCTTC. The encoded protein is CASSAGGLSTDTFF. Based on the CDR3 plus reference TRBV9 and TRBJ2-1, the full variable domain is DSGVTQTPKHLITATGQRVTLRCSPRSGDLSVYWYQQSLDQGLQFLIQYYNGEERAKGNILERFSAQQFPDLHSELNLSSLELGDSALYFCASSAGGLSTDTFFGPGTRLTVL.

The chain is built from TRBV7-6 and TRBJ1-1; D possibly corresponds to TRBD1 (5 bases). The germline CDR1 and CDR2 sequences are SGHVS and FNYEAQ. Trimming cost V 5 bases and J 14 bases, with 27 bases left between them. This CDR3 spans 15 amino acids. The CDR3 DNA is TGTGCCAGCAGCCTAGATCGGATAGGCACCGGGGCCAACTTCTTT. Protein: CASSLDRIGTGANFF. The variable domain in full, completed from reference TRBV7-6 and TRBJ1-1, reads GAGVSQSPRYKVTKRGQDVALRCDPISGHVSLYWYRQALGQGPEFLTYFNYEAQQDKSGLPNDRFSAERPEGSISTLTIQRTEQRDSAMYRCASSLDRIGTGANFFGQGTRLTVV.

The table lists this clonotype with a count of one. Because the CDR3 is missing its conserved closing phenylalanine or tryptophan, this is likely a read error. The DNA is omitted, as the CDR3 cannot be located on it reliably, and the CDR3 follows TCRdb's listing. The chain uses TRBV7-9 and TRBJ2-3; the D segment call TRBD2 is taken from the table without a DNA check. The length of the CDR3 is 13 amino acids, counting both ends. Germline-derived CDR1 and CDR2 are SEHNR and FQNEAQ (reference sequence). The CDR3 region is CANRFERSGGSDE.

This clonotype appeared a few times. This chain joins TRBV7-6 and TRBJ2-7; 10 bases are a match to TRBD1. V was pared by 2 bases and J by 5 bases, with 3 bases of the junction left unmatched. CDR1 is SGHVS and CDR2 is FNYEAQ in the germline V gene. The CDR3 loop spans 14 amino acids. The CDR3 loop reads CASSLRTGGDEQYF. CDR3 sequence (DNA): TGTGCCAGCAGCTTACGGACAGGGGGGGACGAGCAGTACTTC.

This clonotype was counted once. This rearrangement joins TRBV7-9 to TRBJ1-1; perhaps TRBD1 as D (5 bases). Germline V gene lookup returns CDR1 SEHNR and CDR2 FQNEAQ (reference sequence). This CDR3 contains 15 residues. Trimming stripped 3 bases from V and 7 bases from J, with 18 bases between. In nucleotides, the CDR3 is TGTGCCAGCAGCTTTCAACGAAGAGGGGAGAGTGAAGCTTTCTTT. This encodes CASSFQRRGESEAFF.

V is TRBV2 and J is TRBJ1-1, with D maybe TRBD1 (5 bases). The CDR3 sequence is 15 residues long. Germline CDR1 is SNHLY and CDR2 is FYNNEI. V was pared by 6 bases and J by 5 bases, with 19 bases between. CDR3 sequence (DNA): TGTGCCAGCAGGTTAGATCTGACAGAGACGACTGAAGCTTTCTTT. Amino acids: CASRLDLTETTEAFF. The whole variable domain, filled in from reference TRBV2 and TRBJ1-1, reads EPEVTQTPSHQVTQMGQEVILRCVPISNHLYFYWYRQILGQKVEFLVSFYNNEISEKSEIFDDQFSVERPDGSNFTLKIRSTKLEDSAMYFCASRLDLTETTEAFFGQGTRLTVV.

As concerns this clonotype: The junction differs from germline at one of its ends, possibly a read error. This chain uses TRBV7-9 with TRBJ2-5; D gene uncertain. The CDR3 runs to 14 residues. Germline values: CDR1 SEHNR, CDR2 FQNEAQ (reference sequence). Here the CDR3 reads CASSLAGEQETKYF. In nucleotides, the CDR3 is TGTGCCAGCAGCTTAGCCGGCGAGCAAGAGACCAAGTACTTC.